This TCR beta chain emerged from a study of T cells in Graves' hyperthyroidism and ophthalmopathy. Notes on the study in general: Appearing also in blood were most of the thyroid clonotypes expanded above 0.001.

Those patients with uncontrolled infection, other autoimmune disease, pregnancy or lactation were excluded. Together with thyroid ultrasound, orbital computed tomography, serum thyroxine and TRAb, clinical symptoms were used for diagnoses. As to this clonotype: Its antigen is not known. Sequence at one end of the junction differs from germline and may be a read error.

Amplified TCR beta CDR3 regions came from RNA transcripts. Carried out on the TCR CDR3, a first-round RT-PCR used the HTBI primer set. MiXCR, applied by TCRdb to the multiplex PCR reads, yields one record per CDR3 protein. There are around 55,000 distinct CDR3 sequences in the sample; approximately 48% occur only once, and approximately 9.1% lies in the top ten. This CDR3 comprises 12 residues. The germline V gene has CDR1 KGHDR and CDR2 SFDVKD. The J gene is TRBJ1-1, the V gene TRBV24-1; D is uncertain. This clonotype was sampled from a woman aged 45 to 65 with Graves' ophthalmopathy. Sequencing was performed on blood. The CDR3 protein is CAAPTDGPEVFF. CDR3 DNA sequence: TGTGCCGCTCCTACCGATGGGCCCGAAGTTTTCTTT.